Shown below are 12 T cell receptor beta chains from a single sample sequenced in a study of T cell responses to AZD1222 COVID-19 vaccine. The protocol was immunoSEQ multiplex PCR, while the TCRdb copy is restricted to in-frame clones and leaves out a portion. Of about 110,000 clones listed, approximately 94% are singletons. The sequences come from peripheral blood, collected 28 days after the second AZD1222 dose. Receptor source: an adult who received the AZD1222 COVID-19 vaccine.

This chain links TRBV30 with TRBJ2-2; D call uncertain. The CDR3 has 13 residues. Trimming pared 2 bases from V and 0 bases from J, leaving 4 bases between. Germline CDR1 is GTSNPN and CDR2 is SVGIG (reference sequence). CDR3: CAWSKSNTGELFF. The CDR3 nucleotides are TGTGCCTGGAGTAAATCGAACACCGGGGAGCTGTTTTTT. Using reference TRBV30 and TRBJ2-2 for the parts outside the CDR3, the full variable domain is SQTIHQWPATLVQPVGSPLSLECTVEGTSNPNLYWYRQAAGRGLQLLFYSVGIGQISSEVPQNLSASRPQDRQFILSSKKLLLSDSGFYLCAWSKSNTGELFFGEGSRLTVL.

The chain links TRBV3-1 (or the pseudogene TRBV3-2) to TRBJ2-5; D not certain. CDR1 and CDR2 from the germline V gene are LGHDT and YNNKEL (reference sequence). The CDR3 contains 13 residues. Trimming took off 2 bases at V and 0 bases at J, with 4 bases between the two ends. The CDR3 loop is CASSQTHQETQYF. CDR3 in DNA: TGTGCCAGCAGCCAAACACACCAAGAGACCCAGTACTTC.

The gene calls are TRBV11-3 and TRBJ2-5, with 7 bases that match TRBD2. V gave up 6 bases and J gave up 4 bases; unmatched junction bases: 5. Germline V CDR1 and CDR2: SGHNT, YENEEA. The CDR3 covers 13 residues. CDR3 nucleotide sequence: TGTGCCAGCAGAGAGCGGGGCGGAGAGACCCAGTACTTC. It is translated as CASRERGGETQYF.

CDR3 sequence: CASSSRQGADYGYTF. CDR3 DNA: TGTGCCAGCTCATCCAGACAGGGGGCGGACTATGGCTACACCTTC. V is TRBV18 and J is TRBJ1-2, with TRBD1 matching 10 bases. The CDR3 is 15 amino acids. Germline loops: CDR1 KGHSH, CDR2 LQKENI. The trim removed 5 bases at V and 3 bases at J, leaving 6 bases unmatched.

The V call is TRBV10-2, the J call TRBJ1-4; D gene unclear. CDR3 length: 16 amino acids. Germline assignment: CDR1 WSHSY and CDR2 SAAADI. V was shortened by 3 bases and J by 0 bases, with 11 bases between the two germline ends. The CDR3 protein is CASSDPTGSTNEKLFF. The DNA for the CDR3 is TGCGCCAGCAGTGACCCAACGGGATCAACTAATGAAAAACTGTTTTTT.

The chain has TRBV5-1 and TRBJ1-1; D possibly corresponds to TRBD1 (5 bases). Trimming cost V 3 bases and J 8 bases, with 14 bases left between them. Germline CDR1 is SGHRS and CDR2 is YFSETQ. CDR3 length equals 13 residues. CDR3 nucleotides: TGCGCCAGCAGCTACCAGGGTGGAGAAGAAGCTTTCTTT. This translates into CASSYQGGEEAFF.

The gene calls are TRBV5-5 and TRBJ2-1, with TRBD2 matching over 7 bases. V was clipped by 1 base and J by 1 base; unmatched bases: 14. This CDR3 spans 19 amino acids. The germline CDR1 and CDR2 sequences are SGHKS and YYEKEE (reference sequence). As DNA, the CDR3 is TGTGCCAGCAGCTTGAGCAACTTAGCGGGCCCATTTTCCTACAATGAGCAGTTCTTC. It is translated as CASSLSNLAGPFSYNEQFF.

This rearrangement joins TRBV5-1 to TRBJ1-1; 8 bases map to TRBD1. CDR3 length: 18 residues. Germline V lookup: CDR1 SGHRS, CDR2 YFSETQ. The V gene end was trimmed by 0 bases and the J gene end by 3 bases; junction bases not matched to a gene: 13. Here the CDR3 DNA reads TGCGCCAGCAGCTTGGGGACAGGGAGAACTTTGCGGGACACTGAAGCTTTCTTT. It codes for CASSLGTGRTLRDTEAFF.

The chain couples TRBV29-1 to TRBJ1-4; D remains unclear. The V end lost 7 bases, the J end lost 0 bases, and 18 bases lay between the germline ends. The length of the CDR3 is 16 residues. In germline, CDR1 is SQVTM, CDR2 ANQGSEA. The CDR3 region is CSAAQDYTATNEKLFF. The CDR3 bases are TGCAGCGCTGCCCAGGACTATACGGCAACTAATGAAAAACTGTTTTTT. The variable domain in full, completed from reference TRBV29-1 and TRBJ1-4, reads SAVISQKPSRDICQRGTSLTIQCQVDSQVTMMFWYRQQPGQSLTLIATANQGSEATYESGFVIDKFPISRPNLTFSTLTVSNMSPEDSSIYLCSAAQDYTATNEKLFFGSGTQLSVL.

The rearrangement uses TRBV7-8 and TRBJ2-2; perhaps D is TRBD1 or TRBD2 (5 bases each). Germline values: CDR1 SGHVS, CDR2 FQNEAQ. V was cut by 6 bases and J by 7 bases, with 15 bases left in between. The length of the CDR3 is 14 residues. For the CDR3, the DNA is TGTGCCAGCAGACCGGGACCCGTAGTCGGGGAGCTGTTTTTT. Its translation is CASRPGPVVGELFF.

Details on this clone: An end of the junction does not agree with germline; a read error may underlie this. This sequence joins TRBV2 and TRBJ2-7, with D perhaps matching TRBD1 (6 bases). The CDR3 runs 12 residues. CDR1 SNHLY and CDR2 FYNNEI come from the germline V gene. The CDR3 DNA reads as TGTGCCAGCAGTGACCCCGGGACACGGGTTGGCTTC. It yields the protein CASSDPGTRVGF.

The CDR3 nucleotides are TGTGCCAGCAGTTACTCGCGTGACAGAGGGAACACTGAAGCTTTCTTT. Encoded protein: CASSYSRDRGNTEAFF. The V call is TRBV6-5, the J call TRBJ1-1; D may be TRBD1 (5 bases). CDR1 and CDR2 from the germline V gene are MNHEY and SVGAGI. V shed 0 bases and J shed 1 base, with 12 bases lying between them. There are 16 residues in the CDR3.